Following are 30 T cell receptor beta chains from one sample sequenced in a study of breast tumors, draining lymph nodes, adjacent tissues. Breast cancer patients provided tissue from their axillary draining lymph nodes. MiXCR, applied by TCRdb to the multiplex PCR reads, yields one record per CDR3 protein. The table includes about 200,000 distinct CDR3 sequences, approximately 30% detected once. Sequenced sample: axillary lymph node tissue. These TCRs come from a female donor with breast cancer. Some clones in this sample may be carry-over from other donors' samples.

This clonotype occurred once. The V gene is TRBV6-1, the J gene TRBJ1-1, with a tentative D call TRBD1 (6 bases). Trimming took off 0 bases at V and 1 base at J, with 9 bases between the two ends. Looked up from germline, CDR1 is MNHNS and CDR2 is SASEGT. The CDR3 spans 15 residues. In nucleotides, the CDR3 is TGTGCCAGCAGTGAAGCGGGGGCGGGGAACACTGAAGCTTTCTTT. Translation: CASSEAGAGNTEAFF.

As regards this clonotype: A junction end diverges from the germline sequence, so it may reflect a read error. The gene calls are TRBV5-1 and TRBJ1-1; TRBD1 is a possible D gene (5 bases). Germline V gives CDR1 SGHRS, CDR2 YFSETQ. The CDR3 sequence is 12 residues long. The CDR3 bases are TGCGCCAGCAGCTTGGCGGACACAGAAGCTTTCTTT. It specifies CASSLADTEAFF.

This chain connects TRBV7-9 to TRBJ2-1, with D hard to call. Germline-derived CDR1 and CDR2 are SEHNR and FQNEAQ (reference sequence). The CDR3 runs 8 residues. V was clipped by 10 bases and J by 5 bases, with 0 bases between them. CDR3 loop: CANNEQFF. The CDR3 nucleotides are TGTGCCAACAATGAGCAGTTCTTC.

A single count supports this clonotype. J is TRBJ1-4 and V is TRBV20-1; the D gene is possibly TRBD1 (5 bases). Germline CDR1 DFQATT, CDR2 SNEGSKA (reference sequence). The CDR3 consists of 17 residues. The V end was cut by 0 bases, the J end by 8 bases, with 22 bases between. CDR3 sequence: CSARDWGLAGRGEKLFF. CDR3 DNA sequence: TGCAGTGCTAGAGATTGGGGCCTAGCGGGACGGGGGGAAAAACTGTTTTTT.

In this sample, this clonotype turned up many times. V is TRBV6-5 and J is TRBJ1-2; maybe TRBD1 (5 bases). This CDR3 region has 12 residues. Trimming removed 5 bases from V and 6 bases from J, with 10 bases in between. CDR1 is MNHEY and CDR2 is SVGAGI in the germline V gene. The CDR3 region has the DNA TGTGCCAGCAGTCGGGGGAGCGATGGCTACACCTTC. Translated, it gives CASSRGSDGYTF.

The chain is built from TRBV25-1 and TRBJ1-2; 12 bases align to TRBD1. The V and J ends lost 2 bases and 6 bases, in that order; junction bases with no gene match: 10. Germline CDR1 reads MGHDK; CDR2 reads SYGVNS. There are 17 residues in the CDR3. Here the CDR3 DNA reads TGTGCCAGCAGTGAACGGGACAGGGGGCGGGGGGCCCATGGCTACACCTTC. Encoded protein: CASSERDRGRGAHGYTF.

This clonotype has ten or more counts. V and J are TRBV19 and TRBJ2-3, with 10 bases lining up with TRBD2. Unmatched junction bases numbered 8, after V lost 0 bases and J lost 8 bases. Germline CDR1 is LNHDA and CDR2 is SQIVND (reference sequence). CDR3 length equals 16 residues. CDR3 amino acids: CASSIESSGSPGTQYF. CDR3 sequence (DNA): TGTGCCAGTAGTATAGAATCTAGCGGGAGCCCCGGTACGCAGTATTTT.

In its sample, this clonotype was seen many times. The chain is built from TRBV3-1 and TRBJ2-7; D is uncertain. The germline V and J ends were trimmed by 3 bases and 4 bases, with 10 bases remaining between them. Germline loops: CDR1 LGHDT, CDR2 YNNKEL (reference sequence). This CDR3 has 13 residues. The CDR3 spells CASSQGIGYEQYF. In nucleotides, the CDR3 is TGTGCCAGCAGCCAGGGCATCGGGTACGAGCAGTACTTC.

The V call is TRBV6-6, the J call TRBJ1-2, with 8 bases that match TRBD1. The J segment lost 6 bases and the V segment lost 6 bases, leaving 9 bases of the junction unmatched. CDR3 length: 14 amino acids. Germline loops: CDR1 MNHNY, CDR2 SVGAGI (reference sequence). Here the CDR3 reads CASSIQGAGDGYTF. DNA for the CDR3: TGTGCCAGCAGCATCCAGGGGGCAGGCGATGGCTACACCTTC.

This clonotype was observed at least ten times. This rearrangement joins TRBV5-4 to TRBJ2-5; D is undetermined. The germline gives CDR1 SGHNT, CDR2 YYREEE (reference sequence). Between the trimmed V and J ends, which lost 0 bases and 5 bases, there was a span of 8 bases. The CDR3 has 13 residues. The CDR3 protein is CASSLETRETQYF. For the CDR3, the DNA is TGTGCCAGCAGCTTGGAGACAAGGGAGACCCAGTACTTC.

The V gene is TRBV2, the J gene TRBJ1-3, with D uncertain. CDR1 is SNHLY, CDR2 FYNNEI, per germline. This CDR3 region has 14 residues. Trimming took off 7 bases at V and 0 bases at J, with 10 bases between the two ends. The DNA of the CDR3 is TGTGCCAGCAAAGTCGGACTCTCTGGAAACACCATATATTTT. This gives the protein CASKVGLSGNTIYF.

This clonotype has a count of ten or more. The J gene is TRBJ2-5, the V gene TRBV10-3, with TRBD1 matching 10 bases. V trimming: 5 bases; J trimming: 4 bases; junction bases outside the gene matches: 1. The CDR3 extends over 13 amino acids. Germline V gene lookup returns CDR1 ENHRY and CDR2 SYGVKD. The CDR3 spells CAISRQGAETQYF. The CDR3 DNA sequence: TGTGCCATCAGTAGACAGGGGGCAGAGACCCAGTACTTC.

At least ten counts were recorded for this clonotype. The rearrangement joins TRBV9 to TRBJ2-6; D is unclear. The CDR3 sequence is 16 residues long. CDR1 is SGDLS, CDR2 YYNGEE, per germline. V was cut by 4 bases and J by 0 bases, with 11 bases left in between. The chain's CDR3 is CASSPRHLSGANVLTF. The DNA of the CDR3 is TGTGCCAGCAGCCCGAGACACCTCTCTGGGGCCAACGTCCTGACTTTC.

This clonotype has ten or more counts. The CDR3 loop is CASSLDRAAGYTF. Written as DNA, the CDR3 is TGTGCCAGCTCTCTCGACAGGGCTGCTGGCTACACCTTC. The rearrangement uses TRBV18 and TRBJ1-2; 7 bases fit TRBD1. CDR3 length equals 13 residues. The germline CDR1 and CDR2 sequences are KGHSH and LQKENI. V shed 6 bases, J shed 7 bases, and the junction held 8 bases outside the gene matches.

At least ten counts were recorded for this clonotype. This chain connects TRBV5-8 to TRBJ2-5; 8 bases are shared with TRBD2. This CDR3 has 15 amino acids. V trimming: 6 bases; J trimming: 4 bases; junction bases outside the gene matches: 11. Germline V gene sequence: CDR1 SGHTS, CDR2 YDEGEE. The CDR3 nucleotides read TGTGCCAGCACCGGGCGGGGGGCGTCCCGAGAGACCCAGTACTTC. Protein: CASTGRGASRETQYF.

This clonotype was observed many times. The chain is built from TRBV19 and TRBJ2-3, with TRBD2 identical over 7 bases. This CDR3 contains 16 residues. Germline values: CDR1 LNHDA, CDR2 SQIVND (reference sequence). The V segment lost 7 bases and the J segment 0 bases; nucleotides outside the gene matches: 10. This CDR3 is CASIDPSAGSTDTQYF. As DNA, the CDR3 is TGTGCCAGTATAGACCCCTCAGCGGGGAGCACAGATACGCAGTATTTT.

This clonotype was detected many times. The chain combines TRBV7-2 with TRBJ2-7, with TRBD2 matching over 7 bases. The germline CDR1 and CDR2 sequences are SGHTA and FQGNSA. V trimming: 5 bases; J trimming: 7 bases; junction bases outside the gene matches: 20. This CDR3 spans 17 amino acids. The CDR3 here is CASSPTWGGTRAGEQYF. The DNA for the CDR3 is TGTGCCAGCAGCCCCACGTGGGGGGGGACCAGGGCCGGTGAGCAGTACTTC.

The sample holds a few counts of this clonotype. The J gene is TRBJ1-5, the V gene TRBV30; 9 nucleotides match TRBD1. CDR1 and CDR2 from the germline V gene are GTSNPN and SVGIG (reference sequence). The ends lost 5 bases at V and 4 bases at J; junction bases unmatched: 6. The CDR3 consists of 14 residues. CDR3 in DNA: TGTGCCTGGGGGGGACAGGGACGGAATCAGCCCCAGCATTTT. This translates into CAWGGQGRNQPQHF.

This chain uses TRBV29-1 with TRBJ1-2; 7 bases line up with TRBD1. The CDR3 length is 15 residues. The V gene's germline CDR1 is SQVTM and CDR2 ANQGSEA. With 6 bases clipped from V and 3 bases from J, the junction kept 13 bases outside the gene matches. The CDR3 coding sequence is TGCAGCGTCTCTTTAGCGGGAGGGGGCTACTATGGCTACACCTTC. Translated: CSVSLAGGGYYGYTF.

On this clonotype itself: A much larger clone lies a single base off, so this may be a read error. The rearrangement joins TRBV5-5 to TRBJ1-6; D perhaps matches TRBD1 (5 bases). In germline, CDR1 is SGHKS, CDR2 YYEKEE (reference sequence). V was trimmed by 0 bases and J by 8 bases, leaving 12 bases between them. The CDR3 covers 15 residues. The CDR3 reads CASSLGGASYSPLHF. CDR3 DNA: TGTGCCAGCAGCTTGGGAGGGGCCTCGTATTCACCCCTCCACTTT. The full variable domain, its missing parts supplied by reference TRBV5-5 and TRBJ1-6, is DAGVTQSPTHLIKTRGQQVTLRCSPISGHKSVSWYQQVLGQGPQFIFQYYEKEERGRGNFPDRFSARQFPNYSSELNVNALLLGDSALYLCASSLGGASYSPLHFGNGTRLTVT.

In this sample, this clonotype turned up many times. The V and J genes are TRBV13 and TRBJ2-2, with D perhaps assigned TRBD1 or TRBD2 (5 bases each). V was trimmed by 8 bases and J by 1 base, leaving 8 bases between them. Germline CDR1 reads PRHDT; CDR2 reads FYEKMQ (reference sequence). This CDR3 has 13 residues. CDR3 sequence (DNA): TGTGCCAGCGGGGCGGGGAACACCGGGGAGCTGTTTTTT. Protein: CASGAGNTGELFF. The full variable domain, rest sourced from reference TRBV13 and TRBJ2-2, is AAGVIQSPRHLIKEKRETATLKCYPIPRHDTVYWYQQGPGQDPQFLISFYEKMQSDKGSIPDRFSAQQFSDYHSELNMSSLELGDSALYFCASGAGNTGELFFGEGSRLTVL.

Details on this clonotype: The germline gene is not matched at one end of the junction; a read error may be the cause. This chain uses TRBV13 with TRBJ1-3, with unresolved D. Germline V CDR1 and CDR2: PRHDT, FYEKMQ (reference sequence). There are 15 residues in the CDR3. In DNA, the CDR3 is TGTGCCAGCAGCTTACGCCCGAGGGCAGGAAACACCATATACTTT. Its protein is CASSLRPRAGNTIYF.

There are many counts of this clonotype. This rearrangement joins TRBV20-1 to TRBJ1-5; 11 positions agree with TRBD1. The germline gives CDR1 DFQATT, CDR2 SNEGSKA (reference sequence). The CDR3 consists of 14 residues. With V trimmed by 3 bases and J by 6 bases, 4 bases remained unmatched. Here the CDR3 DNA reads TGCAGTGCTAGCGGACAGGGGGCGGGTCAGCCCCAGCATTTT. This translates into CSASGQGAGQPQHF.

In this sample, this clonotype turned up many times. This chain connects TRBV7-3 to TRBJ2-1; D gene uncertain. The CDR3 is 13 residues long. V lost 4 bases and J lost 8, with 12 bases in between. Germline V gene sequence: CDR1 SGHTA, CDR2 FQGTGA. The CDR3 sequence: CASSSINFDEQFF. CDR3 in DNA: TGTGCCAGCAGCTCAATTAACTTCGATGAGCAGTTCTTC. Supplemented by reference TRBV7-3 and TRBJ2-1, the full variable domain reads GAGVSQTPSNKVTEKGKYVELRCDPISGHTALYWYRQSLGQGPEFLIYFQGTGAADDSGLPNDRFFAVRPEGSVSTLKIQRTERGDSAVYLCASSSINFDEQFFGPGTRLTVL.

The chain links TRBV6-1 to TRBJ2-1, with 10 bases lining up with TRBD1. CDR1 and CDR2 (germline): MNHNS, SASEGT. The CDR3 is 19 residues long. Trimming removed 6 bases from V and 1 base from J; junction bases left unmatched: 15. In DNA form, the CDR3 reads TGTGCCAGCAGCCCCCGGGACAGGGGCGGTAGTGGTTCCTACAATGAGCAGTTCTTC. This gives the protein CASSPRDRGGSGSYNEQFF.

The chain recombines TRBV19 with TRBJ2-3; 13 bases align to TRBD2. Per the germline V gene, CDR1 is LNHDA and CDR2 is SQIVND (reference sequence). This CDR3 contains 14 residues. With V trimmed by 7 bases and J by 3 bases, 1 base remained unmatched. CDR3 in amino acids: CASKTSGRTDTQYF. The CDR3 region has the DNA TGTGCCAGTAAGACTAGCGGGAGGACAGATACGCAGTATTTT.

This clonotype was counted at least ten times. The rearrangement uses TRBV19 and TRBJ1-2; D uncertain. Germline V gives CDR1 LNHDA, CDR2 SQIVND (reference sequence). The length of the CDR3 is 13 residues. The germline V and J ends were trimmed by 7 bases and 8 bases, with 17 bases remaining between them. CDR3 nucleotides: TGTGCCAGTACCCATCGGAGGGCTGACGGCTACACCTTC. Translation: CASTHRRADGYTF.

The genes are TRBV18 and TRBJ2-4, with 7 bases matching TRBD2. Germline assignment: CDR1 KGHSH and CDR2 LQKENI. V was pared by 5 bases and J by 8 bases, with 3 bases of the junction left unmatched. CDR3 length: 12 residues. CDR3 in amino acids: CASSTSGDIQYF. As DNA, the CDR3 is TGTGCCAGCTCAACAAGCGGGGACATTCAGTACTTC.

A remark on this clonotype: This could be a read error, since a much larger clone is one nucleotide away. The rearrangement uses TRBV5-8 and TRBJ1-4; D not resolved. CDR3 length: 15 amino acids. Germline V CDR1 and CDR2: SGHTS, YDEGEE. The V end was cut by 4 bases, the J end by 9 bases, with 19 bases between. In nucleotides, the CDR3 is TGTGCCAGCAGCCCGTGGGAGGCGGCCGTCAAAAAACTGTTTTTT. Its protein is CASSPWEAAVKKLFF. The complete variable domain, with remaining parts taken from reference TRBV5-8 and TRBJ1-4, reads EAGVTQSPTHLIKTRGQQATLRCSPISGHTSVYWYQQALGLGLQFLLWYDEGEERNRGNFPPRFSGRQFPNYSSELNVNALELEDSALYLCASSPWEAAVKKLFFGSGTQLSVL.

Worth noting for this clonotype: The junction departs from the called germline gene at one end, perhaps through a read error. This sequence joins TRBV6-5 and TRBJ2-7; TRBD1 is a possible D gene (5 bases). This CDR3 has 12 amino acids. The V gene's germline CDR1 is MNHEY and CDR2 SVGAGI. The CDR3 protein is CASIRTGYGQYF. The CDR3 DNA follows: TGTGCCAGCATTCGCACAGGCTACGGGCAGTACTTC.